This entry describes one TCR beta chain. The data belong to a study of shared clonotypes between healthy human individuals. Profiled with immunoSEQ multiplex PCR; TCRdb holds only in-frame clones, not every one. This table holds roughly 700,000 clones, under 80% found once. Germline CDR1 and CDR2: WSHSY and SAAADI. The CDR3 spans 15 residues. The germline V and J ends were trimmed by 5 bases and 0 bases, with 11 bases remaining between them. The sequence was collected from a woman aged 25 to 39 in good health. Sequenced input: memory CD4+ T cells sorted from blood. Specified subset: CD45RA-negative fraction. This chain uses TRBV10-2 with TRBJ2-4; D call uncertain. In DNA, the CDR3 is TGCGCCAGCAGTCCTGGTTATCTAGCCAAAAACATTCAGTACTTC. The encoded protein is CASSPGYLAKNIQYF.